Below are 13 T cell receptor beta chains sequenced from a single sample in a study of early T cells in non-severe SARS-CoV-2 infection. MiXCR was run by TCRdb on the 5' RACE reads, yielding one entry per CDR3 protein. The sample has 50,000 or so distinct CDR3 sequences, approximately 12% seen once; the top ten hold about 9.7%. The sequenced sample consisted of whole blood. Source of these receptors: an adult who was a healthcare worker with PCR-confirmed SARS-CoV-2 infection or an uninfected control (not recorded which).

This clonotype was observed at least ten times. The chain links TRBV20-1 to TRBJ2-4; TRBD1 matches at 10 bases. The CDR3 covers 11 residues. V shed 6 bases, J shed 7 bases, and the junction held 0 bases outside the gene matches. Germline-derived CDR1 and CDR2 are DFQATT and SNEGSKA (reference sequence). CDR3 coding DNA: TGCAGTGCGGGACAGGGGAACATTCAGTACTTC. It yields the protein CSAGQGNIQYF.

Many counts were recorded for this clonotype. The V and J genes are TRBV7-9 and TRBJ2-7; no clear D. The germline V gene encodes CDR1 SEHNR and CDR2 FQNEAQ (reference sequence). This CDR3 has 12 amino acids. V was trimmed by 1 base and J by 6 bases, leaving 7 bases between them. CDR3 residues: CASSLGRLEQYF. CDR3 in DNA: TGTGCCAGCAGCTTAGGTCGGCTCGAGCAGTACTTC.

This clonotype was seen many times. The DNA for the CDR3 is TGCAGTGCCCAAACCGGACAGGGACGCACTGAAGCTTTCTTT. It translates to CSAQTGQGRTEAFF. J is TRBJ1-1 and V is TRBV20-1; 8 nucleotides align to TRBD1. This CDR3 is 14 amino acids long. CDR1 and CDR2 (germline): DFQATT, SNEGSKA (reference sequence). Trimming removed 6 bases from V and 4 bases from J; junction bases left unmatched: 10.

This clonotype was seen repeatedly, ten times or more. V and J are TRBV7-9 and TRBJ1-6; the D gene is possibly TRBD1 (5 bases). Germline V gene data show CDR1 as SEHNR and CDR2 as FQNEAQ (reference sequence). This CDR3 spans 16 amino acids. The V end was cut by 3 bases, the J end by 3 bases, with 12 bases between. CDR3 bases: TGTGCCAGCAGCTTGGGTCAGGGCTTCTATAATTCACCCCTCCACTTT. Translation gives CASSLGQGFYNSPLHF. Full variable domain (outside the CDR3, taken from reference TRBV7-9 and TRBJ1-6): DTGVSQNPRHKITKRGQNVTFRCDPISEHNRLYWYRQTLGQGPEFLTYFQNEAQLEKSRLLSDRFSAERPKGSFSTLEIQRTEQGDSAMYLCASSLGQGFYNSPLHFGNGTRLTVT.

The CDR3 bases are TGTGCCAGCAGCGGCGGTAACAGGGGCACCGGGGAGCTGTTTTTT. It translates to CASSGGNRGTGELFF. The V and J genes are TRBV7-2 and TRBJ2-2, with 7 bases that match TRBD1. Germline V lookup: CDR1 SGHTA, CDR2 FQGNSA. The CDR3 covers 15 residues. Trimming at V came to 5 bases and at J to 4 bases, leaving 7 bases not matched to a gene.

The chain is built from TRBV11-2 and TRBJ1-6; D uncertain. The length of the CDR3 is 17 residues. Germline V lookup: CDR1 SGHAT, CDR2 FQNNGV. V shed 3 bases and J shed 0 bases, with 12 bases lying between them. The CDR3, as DNA: TGTGCCAGCAGCTTTTATCGGACCGGCTCCTATAATTCACCCCTCCACTTT. This encodes CASSFYRTGSYNSPLHF.

This clonotype showed up just a few times. The rearrangement uses TRBV7-3 and TRBJ2-3; TRBD2 matches 10 bases. V lost 6 bases, J lost 6 bases, and 15 bases stayed unmatched. Germline CDR1 reads SGHTA; CDR2 reads FQGTGA. CDR3 length: 17 residues. The CDR3 region is CASSLRPAGGPGDTQYF. DNA of the CDR3: TGTGCCAGCAGTCTCCGGCCAGCGGGAGGGCCAGGGGATACGCAGTATTTT.

The chain links TRBV4-1 to TRBJ2-3; the match to TRBD2 covers 11 bases. The V segment lost 2 bases and the J segment 5 bases; nucleotides outside the gene matches: 6. Germline CDR1 reads MGHRA; CDR2 reads YSYEKL. The CDR3 has 16 amino acids. CDR3 DNA sequence: TGCGCCAGCAGCCAAACTAGCGGGGGCCCCGGAGATACGCAGTATTTT. This encodes CASSQTSGGPGDTQYF.

The gene calls are TRBV5-1 and TRBJ2-1, with TRBD2 matching over 10 bases. Germline CDR1 SGHRS, CDR2 YFSETQ. J gave up 0 bases and V 2 bases, and 8 bases lay outside the gene matches. This CDR3 has 18 amino acids. The CDR3 loop is CASSLGSGGMSSYNEQFF. The CDR3 DNA reads as TGCGCCAGCAGCTTAGGTAGCGGGGGGATGAGCTCCTACAATGAGCAGTTCTTC.

At least ten counts were recorded for this clonotype. V is TRBV29-1 and J is TRBJ2-5; D is ambiguous. The CDR3 consists of 12 residues. Looked up from germline, CDR1 is SQVTM and CDR2 is ANQGSEA. V gave up 4 bases and J gave up 4 bases, with 10 bases separating them. The CDR3 sequence: CSVAQGGETQYF. The CDR3 region has the DNA TGCAGCGTTGCTCAAGGTGGAGAGACCCAGTACTTC.

The chain recombines TRBV29-1 with TRBJ1-2; D not certain. The germline CDR1 and CDR2 sequences are SQVTM and ANQGSEA. V lost 4 bases to trimming and J lost 7 bases, with 16 bases between them. CDR3 length: 13 amino acids. CDR3 DNA: TGCAGCGTTGGAGTCCCCGGGAAAAGTGGCTACACCTTC. It specifies CSVGVPGKSGYTF.

The genes are TRBV29-1 and TRBJ2-7; a weak D match, TRBD2 (6 bases). V was shortened by 3 bases and J by 4 bases, with 7 bases between the two germline ends. The CDR3 runs to 11 residues. Germline-derived CDR1 and CDR2 are SQVTM and ANQGSEA. The DNA of the CDR3 is TGCAGCGTTGAGGAGGGGTACGAGCAGTACTTC. Its protein product is CSVEEGYEQYF.

The table lists this clonotype with a few counts. The chain links TRBV29-1 to TRBJ2-5, with TRBD1 identical over 10 bases. The CDR3 is 13 residues long. V trimming: 5 bases; J trimming: 5 bases; junction bases outside the gene matches: 5. In germline, CDR1 is SQVTM, CDR2 ANQGSEA. As DNA, the CDR3 is TGCAGCGTTACGGGACAGGGGATTGAGACCCAGTACTTC. Protein sequence: CSVTGQGIETQYF.